Each of the 28 T cell receptor beta chains below was sequenced from the same sample in a study of technical replicates of blood from a handful of donors (dated by TCRdb to about 2017). Library method: the immunoSEQ multiplex PCR assay. TCRdb re-hosts the immuneACCESS table, in-frame sequences only. Its copies lack some clones; in the studies checked, an unresolved V gene accounts for under half of them, and the cause for the rest is not known. The sample yields about 53,000 clones; about 86% were counted once. Of the sample, 5.6% falls within the top ten clones. Sequenced input: PBMCs. Receptors originate from a human donor in good health. Some clones in this sample may be carry-over from other donors' samples.

The chain uses TRBV7-9 and TRBJ2-5; 7 bases are shared with TRBD2. V shed 4 bases and J 2 bases; nucleotides not matched to a gene: 7. Germline loops: CDR1 SEHNR, CDR2 FQNEAQ (reference sequence). CDR3 length: 15 amino acids. CDR3 loop: CASSSNSGLQETQYF. The CDR3 coding sequence is TGTGCCAGCAGCTCCAATAGCGGGCTTCAAGAGACCCAGTACTTC.

The chain carries TRBV15 and TRBJ2-1; 11 nucleotides line up with TRBD2. The V and J ends lost 0 bases and 6 bases, in that order; junction bases with no gene match: 4. The length of the CDR3 is 16 residues. CDR1 LNHNV and CDR2 YYDKDF come from the germline V gene (reference sequence). The CDR3 DNA sequence: TGTGCCACCAGCAGAGATCCAACTAGCGGGAGCAATGAGCAGTTCTTC. Encoded protein: CATSRDPTSGSNEQFF.

The V and J genes are TRBV7-2 and TRBJ2-1; D is possibly TRBD2 (5 bases). This CDR3 region has 17 residues. V lost 5 bases and J lost 0, with 17 bases in between. Germline CDR1 SGHTA, CDR2 FQGNSA. CDR3 amino acids: CASSPEGWYASYNEQFF. CDR3 sequence (DNA): TGTGCCAGCAGCCCCGAGGGTTGGTACGCCTCCTACAATGAGCAGTTCTTC.

The sample holds a few counts of this clone. The gene calls are TRBV30 and TRBJ2-2, with 9 bases aligning to TRBD2. Per the germline V gene, CDR1 is GTSNPN and CDR2 is SVGIG (reference sequence). The ends lost 0 bases at V and 5 bases at J; junction bases unmatched: 7. There are 16 residues in the CDR3. The CDR3 nucleotides are TGTGCCTGGAGTGTCTGGCGTCTAGCGGGGACCGGGGAGCTGTTTTTT. It codes for CAWSVWRLAGTGELFF.

The J gene is TRBJ1-2, the V gene TRBV30, with D possibly matching TRBD1 (5 bases). CDR1 and CDR2 from the germline V gene are GTSNPN and SVGIG (reference sequence). The CDR3 length is 12 residues. V was pared by 4 bases and J by 8 bases, with 14 bases between. CDR3: CAWTAGGRGYTF. The CDR3 DNA follows: TGTGCCTGGACCGCCGGGGGTCGAGGCTACACCTTC.

V gene TRBV10-3 combines with J gene TRBJ2-7; D is possibly TRBD2 (8 bases). The V gene's germline CDR1 is ENHRY and CDR2 SYGVKD. Trimming left V 11 bases short and J 4 bases short, with 15 bases between. This CDR3 region has 12 residues. In DNA, the CDR3 is TGTGCCTCGGGAGGGGGCAGGTACGAGCAGTACTTC. This encodes CASGGGRYEQYF.

This clone was detected only a few times. Because the CDR3's place on the DNA is in doubt, the DNA is left out and the CDR3 is given as listed by TCRdb. The chain joins TRBV2 to TRBJ1-6. The CDR3 length equals 13 residues, ends included. Germline CDR1 SNHLY, CDR2 FYNNEI. CDR3 sequence: CASSSSGNSPLHF.

This sequence joins TRBV7-2 and TRBJ1-5, with 8 bases lining up with TRBD1. The germline gives CDR1 SGHTA, CDR2 FQGNSA. This CDR3 has 14 residues. The ends lost 4 bases at V and 6 bases at J; junction bases unmatched: 5. CDR3 loop: CASSSDRAAQPQHF. In nucleotides, the CDR3 is TGTGCCAGCAGCTCGGACAGGGCGGCTCAGCCCCAGCATTTT.

The chain has TRBV6-5 and TRBJ2-7; perhaps TRBD2 as D (5 bases). Germline V gives CDR1 MNHEY, CDR2 SVGAGI. This CDR3 has 14 amino acids. Trimming removed 7 bases at V and 4 bases at J, with 17 bases between. CDR3 sequence: CASKRVESRYEQYF. DNA for the CDR3: TGTGCCAGCAAGAGGGTTGAGAGTCGGTACGAGCAGTACTTC.

The V and J genes are TRBV6-1 and TRBJ2-2, with 11 bases lining up with TRBD1. The V gene end was trimmed by 4 bases and the J gene end by 4 bases; junction bases not matched to a gene: 8. Per germline, CDR1 MNHNS and CDR2 SASEGT. The CDR3 extends over 17 amino acids. This chain's CDR3 is CASSGGQGVGGTGELFF. Here the CDR3 DNA reads TGTGCCAGCAGTGGGGGACAGGGGGTCGGTGGCACCGGGGAGCTGTTTTTT.

The chain employs TRBV7-8 and TRBJ2-3; TRBD2 matches at 11 bases. Germline lookup yields CDR1 SGHVS and CDR2 FQNEAQ. The junction had 5 bases not matched to a gene; V was cut back by 1 base and J by 2 bases. This CDR3 contains 17 residues. Written as DNA, the CDR3 is TGTGCCAGCAGCTTAGGACTAGCGGGAAGGATCACAGATACGCAGTATTTT. Its translation is CASSLGLAGRITDTQYF.

CDR3 sequence reads: CASSQTTASYEQYF. CDR3 bases: TGTGCCAGCAGTCAGACGACAGCCTCCTACGAGCAGTACTTC. V gene TRBV6-7 combines with J gene TRBJ2-7, with D perhaps matching TRBD1 (5 bases). TRBV6-7 is an ORF; its function is uncertain. The CDR3 spans 14 residues. V was clipped by 5 bases and J by 0 bases, with 11 bases between them.

This clone was observed a handful of times. The CDR3 region is CASSVTSVPNIQYF. The CDR3 nucleotides are TGCGCCAGCAGCGTGACTAGCGTTCCTAACATTCAGTACTTC. The chain employs TRBV5-1 and TRBJ2-4; 8 bases are a match to TRBD2. This CDR3 is built from 14 residues. Trimming removed 4 bases from V and 7 bases from J; junction bases left unmatched: 7. Germline lookup yields CDR1 SGHRS and CDR2 YFSETQ. The full variable domain, rest sourced from reference TRBV5-1 and TRBJ2-4, is KAGVTQTPRYLIKTRGQQVTLSCSPISGHRSVSWYQQTPGQGLQFLFEYFSETQRNKGNFPGRFSGRQFSNSRSEMNVSTLELGDSALYLCASSVTSVPNIQYFGAGTRLSVL.

J is TRBJ2-1 and V is TRBV5-1, with D possibly matching TRBD2 (6 bases). The CDR3 sequence is 13 residues long. V was cut by 7 bases and J by 7 bases, with 15 bases left in between. Germline CDR1 SGHRS, CDR2 YFSETQ. The CDR3, as DNA: TGCGCCAGCCGCTACGGGACTGGGAATGAGCAGTTCTTC. Protein: CASRYGTGNEQFF.

The chain combines TRBV9 with TRBJ2-1, with TRBD2 identical over 10 bases. Germline loops: CDR1 SGDLS, CDR2 YYNGEE. The V gene end was trimmed by 0 bases and the J gene end by 8 bases; junction bases not matched to a gene: 8. The CDR3 consists of 16 residues. Here the CDR3 reads CASSVALSGGADEQFF. The CDR3 DNA sequence: TGTGCCAGCAGCGTAGCTTTGAGCGGGGGGGCCGATGAGCAGTTCTTC.

This chain uses TRBV9 with TRBJ1-2, with D perhaps TRBD1 (6 bases). CDR3 length: 13 residues. V gave up 4 bases and J gave up 2 bases, with 9 bases separating them. CDR1 is SGDLS, CDR2 YYNGEE, per germline. This CDR3 is CASSQQGNYGYTF. CDR3 nucleotides: TGTGCCAGCAGCCAACAGGGAAACTATGGCTACACCTTC.

The chain joins TRBV5-1 to TRBJ1-4; perhaps TRBD1 as D (6 bases). Trimming shortened V by 2 bases and J by 3 bases, and 11 bases separated the two germline ends. The germline V gene has CDR1 SGHRS and CDR2 YFSETQ. The CDR3 has 15 residues. The CDR3 here is CASSFTTGSNEKLFF. CDR3 in DNA: TGCGCCAGCAGCTTTACGACAGGATCTAATGAAAAACTGTTTTTT.

The gene calls are TRBV13 and TRBJ1-4; TRBD1 might be the D (6 bases). V gave up 5 bases and J gave up 8 bases, with 18 bases separating them. The CDR3 contains 15 residues. Per germline, CDR1 PRHDT and CDR2 FYEKMQ (reference sequence). CDR3 residues: CASSAGNRVSEKLFF. DNA for the CDR3: TGTGCCAGCAGCGCCGGGAACAGGGTATCCGAAAAACTGTTTTTT. Full variable domain (outside the CDR3, taken from reference TRBV13 and TRBJ1-4): AAGVIQSPRHLIKEKRETATLKCYPIPRHDTVYWYQQGPGQDPQFLISFYEKMQSDKGSIPDRFSAQQFSDYHSELNMSSLELGDSALYFCASSAGNRVSEKLFFGSGTQLSVL.

This clone was recorded once. V usage is TRBV7-2 and J usage is TRBJ1-4, with TRBD1 identical over 9 bases. The CDR3 runs 15 residues. J was trimmed by 8 bases and V by 5 bases; bases with no gene match: 9. The germline V gene encodes CDR1 SGHTA and CDR2 FQGNSA. The DNA of the CDR3 is TGTGCCAGCAGCCTAGGGGGACAGGGAGGCGAAAAACTGTTTTTT. Protein product: CASSLGGQGGEKLFF.

The genes are TRBV15 and TRBJ2-1; D is ambiguous. V shed 0 bases and J shed 4 bases, with 7 bases lying between them. The CDR3 is made up of 14 amino acids. Germline V gene lookup returns CDR1 LNHNV and CDR2 YYDKDF (reference sequence). The chain's CDR3 is CATSRELRYNEQFF. DNA for the CDR3: TGTGCCACCAGCAGAGAACTACGGTACAATGAGCAGTTCTTC.

The chain joins TRBV7-6 to TRBJ2-2, with D maybe TRBD2 (5 bases). CDR1 is SGHVS and CDR2 is FNYEAQ in the germline V gene. Between the trimmed V and J ends, which lost 1 base and 2 bases, there was a span of 8 bases. The CDR3 has 15 residues. The CDR3, as DNA: TGTGCCAGCAGCTTAGTGCCGGGAAACACCGGGGAGCTGTTTTTT. Translating gives CASSLVPGNTGELFF. The full variable domain, with the rest looked up from reference TRBV7-6 and TRBJ2-2, is GAGVSQSPRYKVTKRGQDVALRCDPISGHVSLYWYRQALGQGPEFLTYFNYEAQQDKSGLPNDRFSAERPEGSISTLTIQRTEQRDSAMYRCASSLVPGNTGELFFGEGSRLTVL.

The chain combines TRBV7-2 with TRBJ2-5; tentatively, D is TRBD2 (5 bases). The CDR3 extends over 13 amino acids. Trimming took off 3 bases at V and 3 bases at J, with 8 bases between the two ends. CDR1 is SGHTA and CDR2 is FQGNSA in the germline V gene. The CDR3 is CASSFYGEETQYF. CDR3 DNA: TGTGCCAGCAGCTTCTACGGGGAAGAGACCCAGTACTTC.

The chain has TRBV29-1 and TRBJ1-2; 7 positions match TRBD1. This CDR3 spans 15 amino acids. The J segment lost 2 bases and the V segment lost 0 bases, leaving 6 bases of the junction unmatched. Germline V lookup: CDR1 SQVTM, CDR2 ANQGSEA. The CDR3 DNA reads as TGCAGCGTTGAAGAGAGGACAGGAGACAACTATGGCTACACCTTC. Translating gives CSVEERTGDNYGYTF.

The sample holds one count of this clone. The CDR3 coding sequence is TGTGCCAGCAGCGTCCGGGCCTACAATGAGCAGTTCTTC. Translating it yields CASSVRAYNEQFF. The chain uses TRBV9 and TRBJ2-1; D unresolved. V was shortened by 2 bases and J by 2 bases, with 5 bases between the two germline ends. CDR3 length: 13 amino acids. The germline gives CDR1 SGDLS, CDR2 YYNGEE. The complete variable domain, with remaining parts taken from reference TRBV9 and TRBJ2-1, reads DSGVTQTPKHLITATGQRVTLRCSPRSGDLSVYWYQQSLDQGLQFLIQYYNGEERAKGNILERFSAQQFPDLHSELNLSSLELGDSALYFCASSVRAYNEQFFGPGTRLTVL.

The chain combines TRBV30 with TRBJ2-2, with D uncertain. This CDR3 region has 13 residues. Trimming left V 0 bases short and J 5 bases short, with 7 bases between. Germline V gene data show CDR1 as GTSNPN and CDR2 as SVGIG (reference sequence). The CDR3 sequence is CAWSVGATGELFF. The CDR3 region has the DNA TGTGCCTGGAGTGTAGGAGCTACCGGGGAGCTGTTTTTT.

The V gene is TRBV11-2, the J gene TRBJ2-3, with D perhaps matching TRBD2 (6 bases). Germline lookup yields CDR1 SGHAT and CDR2 FQNNGV. There are 12 residues in the CDR3. Between the trimmed V and J ends, which lost 7 bases and 6 bases, there was a span of 11 bases. CDR3 region: CASTKSGDTQYF. The CDR3 DNA reads as TGTGCCAGCACCAAAAGCGGGGATACGCAGTATTTT.

DNA for the CDR3: TGTGCCAGCAGCTCCGGTCCGTGGTATGAGCAGTTCTTC. This gives the protein CASSSGPWYEQFF. The chain combines TRBV6-5 with TRBJ2-1; no definite D call. V lost 6 bases to trimming and J lost 8 bases, with 14 bases between them. The V gene's germline CDR1 is MNHEY and CDR2 SVGAGI. The CDR3 is 13 residues long.

The chain carries TRBV27 and TRBJ2-5; a weak D match, TRBD1 (5 bases). CDR1 MNHEY and CDR2 SMNVEV come from the germline V gene (reference sequence). V shed 7 bases and J shed 0 bases, with 12 bases lying between them. This CDR3 is built from 14 residues. CDR3 amino acids: CASKPGPDQETQYF. The DNA of the CDR3 is TGTGCCAGCAAACCAGGGCCAGACCAAGAGACCCAGTACTTC.